The clone carrying this TCR beta chain occurred a few times. Its antigen is unknown. Germline values: CDR1 SQVTM, CDR2 ANQGSEA. Trimming stripped 6 bases from V and 4 bases from J, with 20 bases between. The CDR3 spans 15 residues. The data belong to a study of beta chain features in type 1 diabetes. Notes on the study in general: When Type 1 diabetes patients were examined, their TCRB CDR3s proved moderately but significantly shorter in all four CD4+ subsets.

Expressed TCRB transcripts were sequenced after all isolated RNA was converted to cDNA. The protocol was immunoSEQ multiplex PCR, while the TCRdb copy is restricted to in-frame clones and leaves out a portion. The sample includes fewer than 350,000 clones, 15% of them seen just once. V and J are TRBV29-1 and TRBJ2-3, with D perhaps matching TRBD2 (6 bases). The sample consisted of naive CD4+ T cells from blood. This sequence originates from a man aged 18 to 35 with type 1 diabetes. The CDR3 loop is CSVGAGGFRPDTQYF. In nucleotides, the CDR3 is TGCAGCGTCGGGGCTGGGGGGTTTCGGCCAGATACGCAGTATTTT.